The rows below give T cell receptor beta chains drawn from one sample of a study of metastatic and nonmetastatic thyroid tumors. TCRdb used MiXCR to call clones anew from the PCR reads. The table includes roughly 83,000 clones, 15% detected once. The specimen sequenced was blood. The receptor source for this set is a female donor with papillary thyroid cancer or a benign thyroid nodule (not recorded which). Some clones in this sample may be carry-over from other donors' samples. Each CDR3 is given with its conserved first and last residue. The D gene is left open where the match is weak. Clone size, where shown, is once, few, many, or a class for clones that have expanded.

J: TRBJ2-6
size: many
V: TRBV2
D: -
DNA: TGTGCCAGCAGTGGAACAGCAGCTGGGGCCAACGTCCTGACTTTC
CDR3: CASSGTAAGANVLTF

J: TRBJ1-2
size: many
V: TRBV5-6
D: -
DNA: TGTGCCAGCAGCTTGATAAACTTGGAGGTCTATGGCTACACCTTC
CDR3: CASSLINLEVYGYTF

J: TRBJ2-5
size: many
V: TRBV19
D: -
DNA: TGTGCCAGTAGTATGGGGGAGAGGAACCAAGAGACCCAGTACTTC
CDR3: CASSMGERNQETQYF

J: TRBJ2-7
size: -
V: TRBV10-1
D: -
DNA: TGCGCCAGCAGTGAGAGTCGGGCAGGTGGCTACGATCAGTACTTC
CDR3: CASSESRAGGYDQYF

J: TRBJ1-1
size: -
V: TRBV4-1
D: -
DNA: TGCGCCAGCAGGGTCGCGGGGAGCCGAGACACTGAAGCTTTCTTT
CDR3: CASRVAGSRDTEAFF

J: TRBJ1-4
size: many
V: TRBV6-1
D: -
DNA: TGTGCCAGCAGCCCGCCACGACGACAAGCAACTAATGAAAAACTGTTTTTT
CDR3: CASSPPRRQATNEKLFF

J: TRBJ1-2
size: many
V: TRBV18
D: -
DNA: TGTGCCAGCTCCCCAGGTGCCGGGGCTGGCTACACCTTC
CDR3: CASSPGAGAGYTF

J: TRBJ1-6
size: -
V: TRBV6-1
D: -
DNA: TGTTCCAGCAGCCACACCGGGACATGGGATTCACCCCTCCACTTT
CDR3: CSSSHTGTWDSPLHF

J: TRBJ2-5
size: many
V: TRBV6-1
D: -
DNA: TGTGCCAGCAGCGAGGGCTCAGCAGGCACCTGGGAGACCCAGTACTTC
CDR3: CASSEGSAGTWETQYF

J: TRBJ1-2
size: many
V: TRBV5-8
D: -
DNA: TGTGCCAGCAGCTTGGACAGTGGGGGACCCTATGGCTACACCTTC
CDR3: CASSLDSGGPYGYTF

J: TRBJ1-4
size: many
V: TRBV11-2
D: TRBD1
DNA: TGTGCCAGCAGCCGGGACAGAACTAATGAAAAACTGTTTTTT
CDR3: CASSRDRTNEKLFF

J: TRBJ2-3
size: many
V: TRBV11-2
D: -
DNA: TGTGCCAGCAGCGGGGCGGCGGATACGCAGTATTTT
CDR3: CASSGAADTQYF

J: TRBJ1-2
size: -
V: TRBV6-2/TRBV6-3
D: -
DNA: TGTGCCAGCAGTTCCGGCACAGTGTATGGCTACACCTTC
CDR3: CASSSGTVYGYTF

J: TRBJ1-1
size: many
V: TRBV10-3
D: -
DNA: TGTGCCATCAGGCCAGGTGCCAGAAACACTGAAGCTTTCTTT
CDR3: CAIRPGARNTEAFF

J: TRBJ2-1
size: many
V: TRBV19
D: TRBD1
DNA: TGTGCCAGTAGTATAGATTCGGGACAGGGATTAGGTGAGCAGTTCTTC
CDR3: CASSIDSGQGLGEQFF

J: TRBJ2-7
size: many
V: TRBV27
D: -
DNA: TGTGCCAGCAGTTCCGCCCCCTCAGGGTACGAGCAGTACTTC
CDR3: CASSSAPSGYEQYF

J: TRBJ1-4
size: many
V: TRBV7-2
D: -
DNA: TGTGCCAGCAGGTTACCGACAGGCGGGAGAAAACTGTTTTTT
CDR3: CASRLPTGGRKLFF

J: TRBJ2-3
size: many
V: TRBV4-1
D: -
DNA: TGCGCCAGCAGCCAAGATGGGCGAAACACAGATACGCAGTATTTT
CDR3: CASSQDGRNTDTQYF

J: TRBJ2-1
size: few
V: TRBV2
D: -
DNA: TGTGCCAGCAGTTACCTCGCGGGGGCGGGCAATGAGCAGTTCTTC
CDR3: CASSYLAGAGNEQFF

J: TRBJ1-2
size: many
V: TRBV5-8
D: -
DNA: TGTGCCAGCAGCTTGGTATCCGTTGCTAACTATGGCTACACCTTC
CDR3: CASSLVSVANYGYTF

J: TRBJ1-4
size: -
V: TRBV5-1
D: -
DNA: TGCGCCAGCAGCCCGACATCAACTAATGAAAAACTGTTTTTT
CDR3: CASSPTSTNEKLFF

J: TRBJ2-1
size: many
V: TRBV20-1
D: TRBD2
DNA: TGCAGTGTCACTAGCGGGGGGGATTACAATGAGCAGTTCTTC
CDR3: CSVTSGGDYNEQFF

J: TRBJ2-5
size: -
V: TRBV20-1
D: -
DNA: TGCAGTGCCCCCTCCACCCGGTCTGGAACCTTAGAGACCCAGTACTTC
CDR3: CSAPSTRSGTLETQYF

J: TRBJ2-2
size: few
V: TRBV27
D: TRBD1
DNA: TGTGCCAGCAGTGTATACAGGGGGACCGGGGAGCTGTTTTTT
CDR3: CASSVYRGTGELFF

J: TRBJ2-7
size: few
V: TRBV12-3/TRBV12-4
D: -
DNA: TGTGCCAGCAGTTTAGCGGAGGTGCCTTACGAGCAGTACTTC
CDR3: CASSLAEVPYEQYF

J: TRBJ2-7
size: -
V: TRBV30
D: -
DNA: TGTGCCTGGAAGGGTCTGACCAGCTCCTACGAGCAGTACTTC
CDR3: CAWKGLTSSYEQYF

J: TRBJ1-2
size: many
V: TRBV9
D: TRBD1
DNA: TGTGCCAGCAGCGGACGGACAGGGGCTTTACCTGGCTACACCTTC
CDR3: CASSGRTGALPGYTF

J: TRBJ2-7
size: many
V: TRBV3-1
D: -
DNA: TGTGCCAGCAGCCAAGTAGTGGTGGGGGAGCAGTACTTC
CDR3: CASSQVVVGEQYF

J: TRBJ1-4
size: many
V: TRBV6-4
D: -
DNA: TGTGCCAGCAGACCCGACACTGGGGCTAATGAAAAACTGTTTTTT
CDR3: CASRPDTGANEKLFF

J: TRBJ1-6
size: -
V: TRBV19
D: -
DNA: TGTGCCAGTAGTCAAACAAGCTCCCATAATTCACCCCTCCACTTT
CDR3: CASSQTSSHNSPLHF

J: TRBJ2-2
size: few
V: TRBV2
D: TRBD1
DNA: TGTGCCAGCATGAGGGGGCAGGGCGGGGAGCTGTTTTTT
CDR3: CASMRGQGGELFF

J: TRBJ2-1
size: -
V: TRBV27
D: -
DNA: TGTGCCAGCGTGAGGGACAAGGGGTTCGATGAGCAGTTCTTC
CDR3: CASVRDKGFDEQFF

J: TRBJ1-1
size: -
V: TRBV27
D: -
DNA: TGTGCCAGCAGTTCCTTTATACAGGGAATGAACACTGAAGCTTTCTTT
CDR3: CASSSFIQGMNTEAFF

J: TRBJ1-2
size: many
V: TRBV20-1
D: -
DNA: TGCAGTGCTAGGGGGGGTCTATATGGCTACACCTTC
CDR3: CSARGGLYGYTF

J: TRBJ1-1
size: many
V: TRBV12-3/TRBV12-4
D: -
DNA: TGTGCCAGCAGTTTAAGGTGGGGGACTGAAGCTTTCTTT
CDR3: CASSLRWGTEAFF

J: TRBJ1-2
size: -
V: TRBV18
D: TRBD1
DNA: TGTGCCAGCTCTCCCGGGACAGGCCTCTATGGCTACACCTTC
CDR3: CASSPGTGLYGYTF

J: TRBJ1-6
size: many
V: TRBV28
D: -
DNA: TGTGCCAGCAGTTTATCCGGGGACAATTCACCCCTCCACTTT
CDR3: CASSLSGDNSPLHF

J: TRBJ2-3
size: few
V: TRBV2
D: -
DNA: TGTGCCAGCAGTGAGTACGGAGATACGCAGTATTTT
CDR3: CASSEYGDTQYF

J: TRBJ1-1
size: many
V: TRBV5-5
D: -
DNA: TGTGCCAGCAGCTTGTTCAACCCAGAAGCTTTCTTT
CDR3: CASSLFNPEAFF

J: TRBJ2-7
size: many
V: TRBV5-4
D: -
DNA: TGTGCCACCGAAGGGGAGGACTCCTACGAGCAGTACTTC
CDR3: CATEGEDSYEQYF

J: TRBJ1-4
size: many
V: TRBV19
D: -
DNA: TGTGCCAGTAGCTCACAGCGTCGCAGGGGTGAAAAACTGTTTTTT
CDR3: CASSSQRRRGEKLFF

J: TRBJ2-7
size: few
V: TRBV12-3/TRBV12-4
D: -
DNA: TGTGCCAGCAGTTCTGAGGGGAACGAGCAGTACTTC
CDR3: CASSSEGNEQYF

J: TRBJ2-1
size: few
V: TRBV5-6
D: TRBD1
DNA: TGTGCCAGCAGTTCCACAGGGGGCGATGAGCAGTTCTTC
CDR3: CASSSTGGDEQFF

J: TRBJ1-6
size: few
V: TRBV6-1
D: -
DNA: TGTGCCAGCCTTGAGAGGGTCCTCTATAATTCACCCCTCCACTTT
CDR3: CASLERVLYNSPLHF

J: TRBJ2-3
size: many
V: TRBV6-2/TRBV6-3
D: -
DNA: TGTGCCAGCAGTTGCTTCGATACGCAGTATTTT
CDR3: CASSCFDTQYF

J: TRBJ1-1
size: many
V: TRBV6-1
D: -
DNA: TGTGCCAGCACCCCTGGCGAGGGCACTGAAGCTTTCTTT
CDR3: CASTPGEGTEAFF